Each of the 8 T cell receptor beta chains below was sequenced from the same sample in a study of T cell responses to AZD1222 COVID-19 vaccine. Method: immunoSEQ multiplex PCR; TCRdb's copy keeps in-frame clones and lacks some. The sample yields roughly 150,000 clones, about 91% seen once. Sequencing was performed on peripheral blood, taken on day 0 of AZD1222 vaccination. All receptors derive from an adult in good health.

The chain links TRBV19 to TRBJ1-2, with unresolved D. The CDR3 consists of 14 residues. Germline CDR1 reads LNHDA; CDR2 reads SQIVND (reference sequence). Trimming removed 7 bases from V and 6 bases from J, with 18 bases in between. This CDR3 is CASKYRGSEDGYTF. As DNA, the CDR3 is TGTGCCAGTAAATATCGAGGGTCGGAGGATGGCTACACCTTC.

The chain recombines TRBV2 with TRBJ1-6, with 8 positions matching TRBD1. CDR1 is SNHLY and CDR2 is FYNNEI in the germline V gene. V lost 8 bases to trimming and J lost 8 bases; unmatched junction nucleotides: 5. This CDR3 comprises 13 residues. The CDR3 region has the DNA TGTGCCAGCGAAAAGGACAGGGATTCACCCCTCCACTTT. Translating it yields CASEKDRDSPLHF.

J is TRBJ1-5 and V is TRBV30, with 11 bases matching TRBD1. The CDR3 runs 15 residues. V trimming: 4 bases; J trimming: 4 bases; junction bases outside the gene matches: 6. Germline CDR1 GTSNPN, CDR2 SVGIG (reference sequence). As DNA, the CDR3 is TGTGCCTGGACTCCCGGGGACAGGGGGAATCAGCCCCAGCATTTT. Amino acids: CAWTPGDRGNQPQHF.

This chain connects TRBV7-7 to TRBJ2-7; 14 positions agree with TRBD2. V shed 5 bases, J shed 5 bases, and the junction held 8 bases outside the gene matches. The CDR3 has 16 residues. Germline V CDR1 and CDR2: SSHAT, FNYEAQ (reference sequence). This CDR3 reads CASSPSPGLAGDEQYF. The CDR3 nucleotides read TGTGCCAGCAGCCCCTCCCCGGGACTAGCGGGGGACGAGCAGTACTTC.

This rearrangement joins TRBV7-2 to TRBJ1-3, with no clear D. V shed 1 base and J shed 0 bases, with 13 bases lying between them. Germline CDR1 SGHTA, CDR2 FQGNSA. The CDR3 contains 17 residues. The CDR3 region is CASSLGVAHISGNTIYF. CDR3 bases: TGTGCCAGCAGCTTAGGGGTGGCACATATCTCTGGAAACACCATATATTTT.

V usage is TRBV15 and J usage is TRBJ2-3; D could derive from TRBD1 or TRBD2 (6 bases each). Germline assignment: CDR1 LNHNV and CDR2 YYDKDF (reference sequence). This CDR3 contains 17 residues. Trimming shortened V by 3 bases and J by 0 bases, and 16 bases separated the two germline ends. In DNA, the CDR3 is TGTGCCACCAGCAGGCCCCCGGGGGCCACTAGCACAGATACGCAGTATTTT. Protein sequence: CATSRPPGATSTDTQYF.

The chain is built from TRBV7-6 and TRBJ2-3, with a possible D match to TRBD2 (6 bases). The CDR3 length is 13 residues. Germline-derived CDR1 and CDR2 are SGHVS and FNYEAQ. The V and J ends lost 5 bases and 9 bases respectively, with 15 bases between them. In DNA form, the CDR3 reads TGTGCCAGCAGCCCAGGAGGTGGGGGGACGCAGTATTTT. Protein product: CASSPGGGGTQYF.

This chain joins TRBV7-2 and TRBJ1-5; D possibly corresponds to TRBD1 (6 bases). The CDR3 sequence is 12 residues long. CDR1 and CDR2 from the germline V gene are SGHTA and FQGNSA. The V end lost 4 bases, the J end lost 7 bases, and 8 bases lay between the germline ends. CDR3 bases: TGTGCCAGCAGCTCCAGGGGACAGCCCCAGCATTTT. This sequence encodes CASSSRGQPQHF.